Presented here are 8 T cell receptor beta chains from one specimen sequenced in a study of blood T cell repertoires in COVID-19. Sequenced by immunoSEQ multiplex PCR; TCRdb stores in-frame clones only, minus some. The sample holds roughly 140,000 clones, roughly three quarters seen once. The source material was peripheral blood. All receptors come from a woman aged 55-69 years with acute or convalescent COVID-19.

This clone was picked up a small number of times. J is TRBJ2-7 and V is TRBV10-3, with 7 bases lining up with TRBD1. Germline CDR1 and CDR2: ENHRY and SYGVKD. The V gene end was trimmed by 10 bases and the J gene end by 3 bases; junction bases not matched to a gene: 6. The CDR3 contains 12 residues. CDR3 sequence: CATGTEHYEQYF. CDR3 bases: TGTGCCACCGGGACAGAGCACTACGAGCAGTACTTC.

V is TRBV5-1 and J is TRBJ2-1, with TRBD2 identical over 9 bases. This CDR3 has 16 amino acids. CDR1 is SGHRS and CDR2 is YFSETQ in the germline V gene. V lost 4 bases, J lost 4 bases, and 9 bases stayed unmatched. The CDR3 protein is CASSQSAGGAYNEQFF. The CDR3 DNA sequence: TGCGCCAGCAGCCAATCAGCGGGAGGAGCGTACAATGAGCAGTTCTTC.

The chain links TRBV2 to TRBJ1-4; D might be TRBD1 (6 bases). CDR1 SNHLY and CDR2 FYNNEI come from the germline V gene. Trimming stripped 5 bases from V and 4 bases from J, with 17 bases between. The CDR3 contains 16 residues. CDR3 sequence reads: CASSYKGGTYNEKLFF. The CDR3 DNA sequence: TGTGCCAGCAGTTATAAGGGGGGGACATATAATGAAAAACTGTTTTTT.

This clone was detected a few times. The rearrangement links TRBV28 to TRBJ2-1; D unresolved. The germline V gene has CDR1 MDHEN and CDR2 SYDVKM. The CDR3 extends over 13 amino acids. The ends were cut back, 7 bases at V and 7 bases at J, with 14 bases in the middle. The CDR3 DNA reads TGTGCCAGCACAGAACGGCTAGTAAATGAGCAGTTCTTC. Translated: CASTERLVNEQFF.

The chain recombines TRBV3-1 (or the pseudogene TRBV3-2) with TRBJ2-2; 7 nucleotides line up with TRBD1. Germline CDR1 and CDR2: LGHDT and YNNKEL (reference sequence). The CDR3 consists of 14 residues. Germline trimming cut 5 bases from V and 4 bases from J; bases unmatched to any gene: 4. CDR3 sequence reads: CASSKTGSTGELFF. CDR3 nucleotide sequence: TGTGCCAGCAGCAAGACAGGGAGCACCGGGGAGCTGTTTTTT.

The chain is built from TRBV6-5 and TRBJ2-2; 7 positions agree with TRBD2. Trimming at V came to 7 bases and at J to 2 bases, leaving 4 bases not matched to a gene. This CDR3 spans 14 amino acids. Germline values: CDR1 MNHEY, CDR2 SVGAGI. The CDR3 DNA is TGTGCCAGCAAGGCTAGCGGAAACACCGGGGAGCTGTTTTTT. Protein product: CASKASGNTGELFF.

This clone has more than one count but fewer than ten. The chain joins TRBV11-2 to TRBJ2-3, with TRBD2 matching 9 bases. The CDR3 contains 16 residues. The V gene end was trimmed by 2 bases and the J gene end by 4 bases; junction bases not matched to a gene: 7. Germline V lookup: CDR1 SGHAT, CDR2 FQNNGV. CDR3 DNA: TGTGCCAGCAGCTTAACCCCGGGACTAGCAGCAGATACGCAGTATTTT. It is translated as CASSLTPGLAADTQYF.

This clone was counted only a few times. V is TRBV10-3 and J is TRBJ1-4; unclear D gene. The germline V gene has CDR1 ENHRY and CDR2 SYGVKD. CDR3 length: 13 amino acids. Deletions cut 8 bases from V and 0 bases from J, with 7 bases between. CDR3: CAIASSTNEKLFF. CDR3 bases: TGTGCCATCGCGTCCTCAACTAATGAAAAACTGTTTTTT.